This T cell receptor (beta chain) was sequenced in a study of blood T cell repertoires in COVID-19. Study at large: Sources were T cells, B-cell-depleted T cells, or PBMCs; the material itself was cDNA or gDNA.

The germline gives CDR1 WNHNN, CDR2 SYGVQD (reference sequence). The germline V and J ends were trimmed by 4 bases and 3 bases, with 4 bases remaining between them. This CDR3 has 11 residues. Original handling: By means of reference gene primer amplification, nucleated cell counts were estimated. Only in-frame clones appear in the TCRdb table, and some are missing; sequencing was by immunoSEQ multiplex PCR. D and trimming come from the DNA, and the V and J calls and clone size come from that table. The sample records hundreds of thousands of clones, approximately 85% being singletons. This clonotype was sampled from a woman in her forties or fifties who had recovered from COVID-19. Sequencing was carried out using PBMCs or T cells enriched from blood (not recorded which). V and J are TRBV10-1 and TRBJ2-7, with D unresolved. CDR3 sequence reads: CASSAGYEQYF. As DNA, the CDR3 is TGCGCCAGCAGTGCCGGCTACGAGCAGTACTTC.